This T cell receptor (beta chain) was recorded in a study of blood T cell repertoires in COVID-19. Study summary: From the United States, Italy and Spain came samples of acute and convalescent COVID-19. PBMCs, B-cell-depleted T cells, or T cells provided the cDNA or gDNA that made up the material.

The germline gives CDR1 MDHEN, CDR2 SYDVKM. CDR3 length: 19 residues. With 4 bases removed from V and 0 bases from J, the gap between germline ends came to 24 bases. Original methodology: Reference gene primers were amplified, and this amplification served to estimate nucleated cell counts. Here immunoSEQ multiplex PCR was the method, and the copy in TCRdb shows in-frame clones only, minus some. V, J and clone size were drawn from that table, and D and trimming were deduced from the DNA. The repertoire includes 95,000 to 150,000 clones, 88% of them detected once, and roughly 1.2% sits in the top ten.

This TCR came from an elderly woman with acute or convalescent COVID-19. The sequencing input was peripheral blood. The J gene is TRBJ1-2, the V gene TRBV28; a weak D match, TRBD1 (6 bases). This CDR3 is CASSSNPPVQGRANYGYTF. CDR3 DNA: TGTGCCAGCAGTTCCAACCCCCCCGTACAGGGCAGAGCTAACTATGGCTACACCTTC.